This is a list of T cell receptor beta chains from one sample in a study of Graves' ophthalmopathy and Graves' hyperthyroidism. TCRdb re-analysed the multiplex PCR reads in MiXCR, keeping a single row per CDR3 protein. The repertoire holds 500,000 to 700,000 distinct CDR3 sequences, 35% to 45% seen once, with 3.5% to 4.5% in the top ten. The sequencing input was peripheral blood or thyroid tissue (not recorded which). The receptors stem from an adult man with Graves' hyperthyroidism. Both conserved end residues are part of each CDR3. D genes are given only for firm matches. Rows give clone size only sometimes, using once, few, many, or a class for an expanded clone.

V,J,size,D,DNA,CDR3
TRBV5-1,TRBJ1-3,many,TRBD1,TGCGCCAGCAGCGCAATACCGACAGGGGAATCTGGAAACACCATATATTTT,CASSAIPTGESGNTIYF
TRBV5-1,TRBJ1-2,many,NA,TGCGCCAGCAGCTTGGATGCAGACCCGGCCTATGGCTACACCTTC,CASSLDADPAYGYTF
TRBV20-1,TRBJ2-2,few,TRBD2,TGCAGTGCTAGAGGGGAGGGCAAAAAGTTCGCGAACACCGGGGAGCTGTTTTTT,CSARGEGKKFANTGELFF
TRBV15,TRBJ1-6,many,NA,TGTGCCACCAGCAGAGGGTCGGGGGATAATTCACCCCTCCACTTT,CATSRGSGDNSPLHF
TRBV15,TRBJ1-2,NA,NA,TGTGCCACCAGCAGAGAAGGGACACTCTATGGCTACACCTTC,CATSREGTLYGYTF
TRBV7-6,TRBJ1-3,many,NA,TGTGCCAGCAGCTCTGGACAGGGAAACACCATATATTTT,CASSSGQGNTIYF
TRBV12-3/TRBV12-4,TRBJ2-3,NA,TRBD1,TGTGCCAGCAGCCCACATCAGGGACAGGGAACAGATACGCAGTATTTT,CASSPHQGQGTDTQYF
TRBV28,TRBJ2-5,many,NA,TGTGCCAGTCGCCTGCTAGGGGAGACCCAGTACTTC,CASRLLGETQYF
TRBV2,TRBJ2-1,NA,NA,TGTGCCAGCCGGGAAAACAGCCTCAATGAGCAGTTCTTC,CASRENSLNEQFF
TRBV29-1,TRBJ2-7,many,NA,TGCAGCGTTTGGTCGGGGGACGAGCAGTACTTC,CSVWSGDEQYF
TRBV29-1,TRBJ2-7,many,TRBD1,TGCAGCGTTGGAGACAGGGAAGACTACGAGCAGTACTTC,CSVGDREDYEQYF
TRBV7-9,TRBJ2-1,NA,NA,TGTGCCAGCAGCTTAGCGCAAGAGAATGAGCAGTTCTTC,CASSLAQENEQFF
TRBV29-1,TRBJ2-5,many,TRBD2,TGCAGCGTTGTAGGGTCTAGCGGGAGCGTTCAAGAGACCCAGTACTTC,CSVVGSSGSVQETQYF